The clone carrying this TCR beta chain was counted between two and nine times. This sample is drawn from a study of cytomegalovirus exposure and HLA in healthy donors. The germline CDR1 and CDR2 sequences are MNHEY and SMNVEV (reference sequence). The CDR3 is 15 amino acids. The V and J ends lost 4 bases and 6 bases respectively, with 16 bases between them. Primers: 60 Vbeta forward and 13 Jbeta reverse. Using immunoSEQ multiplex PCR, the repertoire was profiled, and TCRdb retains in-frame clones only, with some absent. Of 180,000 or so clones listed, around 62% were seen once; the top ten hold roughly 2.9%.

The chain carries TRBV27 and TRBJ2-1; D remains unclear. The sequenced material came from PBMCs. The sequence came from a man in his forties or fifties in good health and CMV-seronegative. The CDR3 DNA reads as TGTGCCAGCAGTTCCAATCCCGTTGCGGTCAATGAGCAGTTCTTC. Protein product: CASSSNPVAVNEQFF.